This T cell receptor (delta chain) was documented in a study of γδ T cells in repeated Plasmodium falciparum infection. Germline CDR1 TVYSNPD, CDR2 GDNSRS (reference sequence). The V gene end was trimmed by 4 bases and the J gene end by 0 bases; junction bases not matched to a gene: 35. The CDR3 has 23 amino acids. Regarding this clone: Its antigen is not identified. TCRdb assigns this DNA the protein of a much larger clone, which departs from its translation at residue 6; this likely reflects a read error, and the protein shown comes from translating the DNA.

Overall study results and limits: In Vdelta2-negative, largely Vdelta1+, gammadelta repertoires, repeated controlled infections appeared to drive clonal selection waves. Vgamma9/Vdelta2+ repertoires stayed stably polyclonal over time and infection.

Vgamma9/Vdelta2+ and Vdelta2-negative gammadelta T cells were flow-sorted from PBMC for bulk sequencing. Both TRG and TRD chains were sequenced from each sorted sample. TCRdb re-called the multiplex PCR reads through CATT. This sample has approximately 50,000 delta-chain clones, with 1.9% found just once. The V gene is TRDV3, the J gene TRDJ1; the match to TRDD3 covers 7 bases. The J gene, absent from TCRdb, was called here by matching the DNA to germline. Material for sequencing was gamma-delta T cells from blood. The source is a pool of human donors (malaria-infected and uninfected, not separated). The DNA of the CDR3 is TGTGCCTCCCTCAGTATTGGGGGACAGACGGCGAAAGTGGGGGTGAGATACACCGATAAACTCATCTTT. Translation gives CASLSIGGQTAKVGVRYTDKLIF.